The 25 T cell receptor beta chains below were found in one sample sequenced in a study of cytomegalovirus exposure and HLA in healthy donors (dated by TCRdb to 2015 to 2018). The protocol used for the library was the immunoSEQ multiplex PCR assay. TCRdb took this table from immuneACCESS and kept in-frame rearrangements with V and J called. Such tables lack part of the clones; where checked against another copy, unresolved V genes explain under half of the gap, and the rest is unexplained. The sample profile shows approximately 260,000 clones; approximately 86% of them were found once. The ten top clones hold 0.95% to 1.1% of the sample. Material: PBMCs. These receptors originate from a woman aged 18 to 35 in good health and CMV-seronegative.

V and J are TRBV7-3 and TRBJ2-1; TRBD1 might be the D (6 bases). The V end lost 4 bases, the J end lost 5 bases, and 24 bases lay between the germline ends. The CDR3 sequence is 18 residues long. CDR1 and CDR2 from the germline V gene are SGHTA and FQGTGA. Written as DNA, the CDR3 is TGTGCCAGCAGCTCTTTCGCCGGGACACGGAGAGCCCACAATGAGCAGTTCTTC. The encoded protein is CASSSFAGTRRAHNEQFF.

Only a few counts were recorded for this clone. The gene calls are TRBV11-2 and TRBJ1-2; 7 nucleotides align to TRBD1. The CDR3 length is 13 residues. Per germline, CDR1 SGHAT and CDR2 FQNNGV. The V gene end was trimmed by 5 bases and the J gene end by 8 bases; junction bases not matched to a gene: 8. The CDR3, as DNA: TGTGCCAGCAGCCTCACAGGGGCAGGAGGCTACACCTTC. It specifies CASSLTGAGGYTF.

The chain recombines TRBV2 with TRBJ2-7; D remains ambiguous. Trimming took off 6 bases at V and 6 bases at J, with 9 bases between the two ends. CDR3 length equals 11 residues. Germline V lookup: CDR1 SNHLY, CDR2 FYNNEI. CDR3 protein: CASSQISEQYF. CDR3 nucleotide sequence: TGTGCCAGCAGCCAGATATCCGAGCAGTACTTC.

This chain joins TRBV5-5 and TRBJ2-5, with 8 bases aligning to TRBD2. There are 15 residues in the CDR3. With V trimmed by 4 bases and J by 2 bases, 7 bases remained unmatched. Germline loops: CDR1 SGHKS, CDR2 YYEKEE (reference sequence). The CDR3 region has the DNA TGTGCCAGCAGCATTAGCGGGGCGAGACAAGAGACCCAGTACTTC. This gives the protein CASSISGARQETQYF.

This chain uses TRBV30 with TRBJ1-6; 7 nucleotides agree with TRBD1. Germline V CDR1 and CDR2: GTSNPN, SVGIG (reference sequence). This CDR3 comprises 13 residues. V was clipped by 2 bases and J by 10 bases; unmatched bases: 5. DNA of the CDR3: TGTGCCTGGAGTCAGGGGGTAGGATCACCCCTCCACTTT. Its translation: CAWSQGVGSPLHF.

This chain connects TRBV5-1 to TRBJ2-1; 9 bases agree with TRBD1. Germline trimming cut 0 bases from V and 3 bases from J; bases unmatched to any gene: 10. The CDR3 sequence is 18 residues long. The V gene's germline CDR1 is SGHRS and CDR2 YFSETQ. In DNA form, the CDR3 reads TGCGCCAGCAGCTTGGCGGATCCTGGGACAGGGTTCTACAATGAGCAGTTCTTC. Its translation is CASSLADPGTGFYNEQFF.

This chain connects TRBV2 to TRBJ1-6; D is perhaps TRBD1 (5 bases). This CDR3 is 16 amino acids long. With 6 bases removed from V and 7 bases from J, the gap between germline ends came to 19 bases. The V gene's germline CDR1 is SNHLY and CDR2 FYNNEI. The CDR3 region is CASRRKDSVLNSPLHF. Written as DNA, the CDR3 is TGTGCCAGCAGGAGGAAAGACAGCGTCTTAAATTCACCCCTCCACTTT. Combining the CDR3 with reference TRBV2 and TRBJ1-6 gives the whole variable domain EPEVTQTPSHQVTQMGQEVILRCVPISNHLYFYWYRQILGQKVEFLVSFYNNEISEKSEIFDDQFSVERPDGSNFTLKIRSTKLEDSAMYFCASRRKDSVLNSPLHFGNGTRLTVT.

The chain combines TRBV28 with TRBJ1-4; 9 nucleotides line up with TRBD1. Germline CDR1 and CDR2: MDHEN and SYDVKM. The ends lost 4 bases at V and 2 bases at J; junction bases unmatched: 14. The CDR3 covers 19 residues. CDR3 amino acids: CASSSDRGRFGGTNEKLFF. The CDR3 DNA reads TGTGCCAGCAGTTCGGACAGGGGCCGATTTGGGGGCACTAATGAAAAACTGTTTTTT.

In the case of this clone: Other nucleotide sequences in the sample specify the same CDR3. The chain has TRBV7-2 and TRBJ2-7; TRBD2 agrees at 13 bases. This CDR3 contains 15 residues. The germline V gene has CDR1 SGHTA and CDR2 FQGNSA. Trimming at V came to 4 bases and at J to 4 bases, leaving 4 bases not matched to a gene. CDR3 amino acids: CASSWTSGGTYEQYF. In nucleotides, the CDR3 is TGTGCCAGCAGCTGGACTAGCGGGGGTACTTACGAGCAGTACTTC. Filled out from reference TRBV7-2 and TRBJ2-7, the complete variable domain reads GAGVSQSPSNKVTEKGKDVELRCDPISGHTALYWYRQSLGQGLEFLIYFQGNSAPDKSGLPSDRFSAERTGGSVSTLTIQRTQQEDSAVYLCASSWTSGGTYEQYFGPGTRLTVT.

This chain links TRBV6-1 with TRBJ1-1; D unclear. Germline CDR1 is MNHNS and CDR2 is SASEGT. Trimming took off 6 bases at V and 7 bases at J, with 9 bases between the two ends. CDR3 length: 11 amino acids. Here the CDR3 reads CASRSYIEAFF. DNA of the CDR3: TGTGCCAGCAGATCGTACATTGAAGCTTTCTTT.

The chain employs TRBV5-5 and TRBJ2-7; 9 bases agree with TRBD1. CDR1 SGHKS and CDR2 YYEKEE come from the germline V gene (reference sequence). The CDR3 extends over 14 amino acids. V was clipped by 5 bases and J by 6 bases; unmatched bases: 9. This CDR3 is CASRTPGQGLEQYF. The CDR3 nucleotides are TGTGCCAGCAGGACTCCGGGACAGGGCCTCGAGCAGTACTTC.

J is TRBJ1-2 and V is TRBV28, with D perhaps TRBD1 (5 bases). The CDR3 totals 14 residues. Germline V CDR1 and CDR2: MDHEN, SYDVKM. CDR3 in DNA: TGTGCGACGCAGTACAGGCAAGCCAACTATGGCTACACCTTC. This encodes CATQYRQANYGYTF.

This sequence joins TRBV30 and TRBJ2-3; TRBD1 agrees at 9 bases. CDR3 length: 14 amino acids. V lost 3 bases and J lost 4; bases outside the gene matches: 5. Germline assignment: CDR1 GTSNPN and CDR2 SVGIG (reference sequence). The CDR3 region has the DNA TGTGCCTGGAGACAGGGGGCGAGGTCAGATACGCAGTATTTT. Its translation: CAWRQGARSDTQYF.

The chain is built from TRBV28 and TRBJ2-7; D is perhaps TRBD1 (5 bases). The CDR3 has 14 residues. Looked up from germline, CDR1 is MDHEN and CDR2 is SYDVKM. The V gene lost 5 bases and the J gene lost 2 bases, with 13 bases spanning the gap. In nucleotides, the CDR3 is TGTGCCAGCAGTGTCCTAGGGGTCACCTACGAGCAGTACTTC. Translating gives CASSVLGVTYEQYF. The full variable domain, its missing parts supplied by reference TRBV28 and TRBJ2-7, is DVKVTQSSRYLVKRTGEKVFLECVQDMDHENMFWYRQDPGLGLRLIYFSYDVKMKEKGDIPEGYSVSREKKERFSLILESASTNQTSMYLCASSVLGVTYEQYFGPGTRLTVT.

CDR3 amino acids: CASSSATAMNTEAFF. The CDR3 region has the DNA TGTGCCAGCAGCTCAGCGACAGCCATGAACACTGAAGCTTTCTTT. The chain has TRBV7-9 and TRBJ1-1, with D perhaps matching TRBD1 (5 bases). The CDR3 totals 15 residues. V was shortened by 4 bases and J by 0 bases, with 12 bases between the two germline ends. Germline CDR1 is SEHNR and CDR2 is FQNEAQ (reference sequence).

The CDR3 sequence: CATSRPPNSGDTQYF. The CDR3 DNA is TGTGCCACCAGCAGACCTCCTAACAGTGGAGATACGCAGTATTTT. The J gene is TRBJ2-3, the V gene TRBV15; the D is unclear. V was trimmed by 2 bases and J by 5 bases, leaving 14 bases between them. The CDR3 sequence is 15 residues long. Germline loops: CDR1 LNHNV, CDR2 YYDKDF (reference sequence).

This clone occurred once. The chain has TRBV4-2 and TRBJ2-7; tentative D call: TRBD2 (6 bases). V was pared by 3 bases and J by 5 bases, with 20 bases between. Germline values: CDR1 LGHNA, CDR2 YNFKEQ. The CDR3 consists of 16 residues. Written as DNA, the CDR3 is TGTGCCAGCAGCCAGCGGGACTCGCTGGGGAGAAACGAGCAGTACTTC. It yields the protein CASSQRDSLGRNEQYF.

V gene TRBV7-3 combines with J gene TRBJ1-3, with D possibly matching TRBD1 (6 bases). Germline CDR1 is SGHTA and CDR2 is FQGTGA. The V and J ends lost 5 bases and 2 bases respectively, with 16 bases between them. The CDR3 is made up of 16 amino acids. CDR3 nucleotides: TGTGCCAGCAGCCCCACAGGGTCCGTCCCTGGAAACACCATATATTTT. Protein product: CASSPTGSVPGNTIYF.

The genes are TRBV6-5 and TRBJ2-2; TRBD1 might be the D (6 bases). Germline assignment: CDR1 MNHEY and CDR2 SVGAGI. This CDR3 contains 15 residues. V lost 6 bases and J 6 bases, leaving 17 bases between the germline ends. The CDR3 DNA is TGTGCCAGCAGCCCTCCGACAGGTCAGGCCGGGGAGCTGTTTTTT. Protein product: CASSPPTGQAGELFF.

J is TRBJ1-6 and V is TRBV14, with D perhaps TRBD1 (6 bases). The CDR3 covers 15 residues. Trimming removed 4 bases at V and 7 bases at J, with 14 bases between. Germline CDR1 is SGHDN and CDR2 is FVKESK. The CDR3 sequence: CASSPLSGQNSPLHF. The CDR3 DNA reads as TGTGCCAGCAGCCCCTTGTCGGGACAAAATTCACCCCTCCACTTT.

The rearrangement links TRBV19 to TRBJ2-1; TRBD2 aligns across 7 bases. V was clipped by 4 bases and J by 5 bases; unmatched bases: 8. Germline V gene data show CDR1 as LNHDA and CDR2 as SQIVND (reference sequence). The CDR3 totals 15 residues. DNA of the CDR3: TGTGCCAGTAGTAACGGGGCTAGCGGCAACAATGAGCAGTTCTTC. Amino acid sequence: CASSNGASGNNEQFF.

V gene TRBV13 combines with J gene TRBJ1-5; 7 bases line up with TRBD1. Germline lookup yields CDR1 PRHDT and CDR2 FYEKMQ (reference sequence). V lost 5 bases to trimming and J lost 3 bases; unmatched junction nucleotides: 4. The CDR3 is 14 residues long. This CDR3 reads CASSTGTDNQPQHF. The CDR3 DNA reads TGTGCCAGCAGCACCGGGACAGACAATCAGCCCCAGCATTTT.

CDR3 coding DNA: TGTGCCAGCAGTCACCGGTCCGGGAATACTGAAGCTTTCTTT. Translation gives CASSHRSGNTEAFF. This chain connects TRBV28 to TRBJ1-1; D call uncertain. The V gene's germline CDR1 is MDHEN and CDR2 SYDVKM. There are 14 residues in the CDR3. V was clipped by 5 bases and J by 5 bases, with 15 bases between them.

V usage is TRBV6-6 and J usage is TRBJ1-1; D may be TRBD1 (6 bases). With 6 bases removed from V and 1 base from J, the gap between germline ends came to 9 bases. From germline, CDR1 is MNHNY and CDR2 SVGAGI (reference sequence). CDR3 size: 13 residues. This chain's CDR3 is CASRLQGNTEAFF. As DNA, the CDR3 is TGTGCCAGCAGACTACAGGGGAACACTGAAGCTTTCTTT.

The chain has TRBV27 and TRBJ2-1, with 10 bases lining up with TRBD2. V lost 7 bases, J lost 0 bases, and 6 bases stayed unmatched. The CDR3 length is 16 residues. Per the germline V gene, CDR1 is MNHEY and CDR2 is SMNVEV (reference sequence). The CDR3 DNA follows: TGTGCCAGCACCTCTAGCGGGGGCAACTCCTACAATGAGCAGTTCTTC. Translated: CASTSSGGNSYNEQFF.